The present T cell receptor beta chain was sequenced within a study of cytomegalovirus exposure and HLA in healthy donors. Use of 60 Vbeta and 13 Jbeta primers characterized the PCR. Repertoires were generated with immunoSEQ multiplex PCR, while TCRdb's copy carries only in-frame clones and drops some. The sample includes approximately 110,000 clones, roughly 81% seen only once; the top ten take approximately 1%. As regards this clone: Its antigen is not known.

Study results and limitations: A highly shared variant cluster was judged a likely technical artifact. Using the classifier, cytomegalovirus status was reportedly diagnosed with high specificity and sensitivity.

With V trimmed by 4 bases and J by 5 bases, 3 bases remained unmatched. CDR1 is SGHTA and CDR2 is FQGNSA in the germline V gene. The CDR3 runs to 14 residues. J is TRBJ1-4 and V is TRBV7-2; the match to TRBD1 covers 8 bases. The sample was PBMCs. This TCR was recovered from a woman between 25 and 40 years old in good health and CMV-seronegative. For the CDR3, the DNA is TGTGCCAGCAGCTCGACAGGGGTGAATGAAAAACTGTTTTTT. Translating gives CASSSTGVNEKLFF.